A selection of T cell receptor beta chains follows, all from one sample in a study of blood T cell repertoires in COVID-19. Produced via immunoSEQ multiplex PCR; TCRdb's table is partial and in-frame only. This repertoire shows approximately 100,000 clones, roughly 90% found once; its top ten account for roughly 6%. Specimen: peripheral blood. These receptors came from a human donor in a cohort sampled during active COVID-19. Both conserved end residues are trimmed from each CDR3. Fields, in order: D gene, V gene, CDR3 protein. A D gene is named only where the DNA matches it firmly.

D gene: TRBD1; V gene: TRBV7-9; CDR3 protein: ASSRKGQGYLGYGYT
D gene: NA; V gene: TRBV13; CDR3 protein: ASSLVGQGTDTQY
D gene: TRBD1; V gene: TRBV7-8; CDR3 protein: ASSGQGAEPEAF
D gene: TRBD2; V gene: TRBV9; CDR3 protein: ASSVGGLASSYEQY
D gene: NA; V gene: TRBV4-2; CDR3 protein: ASSQDPSGDYGYT
D gene: TRBD1; V gene: TRBV6-5; CDR3 protein: ASSYAGGESYEQY
D gene: NA; V gene: TRBV9; CDR3 protein: ASSPSSSYEQY
D gene: TRBD1; V gene: TRBV15; CDR3 protein: ATSRTGTEETQY
D gene: TRBD1; V gene: TRBV25-1; CDR3 protein: ASSPWTGRYEQY
D gene: TRBD1; V gene: TRBV25-1; CDR3 protein: ASSATGDYEQY
D gene: NA; V gene: TRBV28; CDR3 protein: ASSPYRGSIIPAFNEQF
D gene: NA; V gene: TRBV15; CDR3 protein: ATSRSATTRTDTQY
D gene: TRBD2; V gene: TRBV7-3; CDR3 protein: ASSSGLAGSYEQY
D gene: NA; V gene: TRBV29-1; CDR3 protein: SVEVGAQETQY
D gene: NA; V gene: TRBV7-9; CDR3 protein: ANRGALTDTQY
D gene: NA; V gene: TRBV7-3; CDR3 protein: ASSYGSGGNEQF
D gene: NA; V gene: TRBV24-1; CDR3 protein: AIDTKTGSDTQY
D gene: TRBD1; V gene: TRBV27; CDR3 protein: ASTTDRVEKETQY
D gene: NA; V gene: TRBV29-1; CDR3 protein: SASGAPNTGELF
D gene: NA; V gene: TRBV30; CDR3 protein: ALGSGLGNQPQH
D gene: NA; V gene: TRBV20-1; CDR3 protein: SAFRYGYT
D gene: NA; V gene: TRBV5-1; CDR3 protein: ASSFGPDNLNTEAF
D gene: TRBD2; V gene: TRBV9; CDR3 protein: ASSGTSGNYEQY
D gene: TRBD2; V gene: TRBV19; CDR3 protein: ASSIRGGLAFHNEQF
D gene: TRBD1; V gene: TRBV29-1; CDR3 protein: SVEDATGGHTGELF
D gene: NA; V gene: TRBV6-6; CDR3 protein: ASSYSAGGSYEQY
D gene: TRBD1; V gene: TRBV9; CDR3 protein: ASSVGQGEEAF
D gene: TRBD2; V gene: TRBV4-3; CDR3 protein: ASSQGTSGIAEQY
D gene: TRBD2; V gene: TRBV6-5; CDR3 protein: ASSFGLAGPYEQY
D gene: NA; V gene: TRBV7-8; CDR3 protein: ASSLSSGYEQY
D gene: TRBD1; V gene: TRBV7-8; CDR3 protein: ASSSYRGPSTYEQY
D gene: NA; V gene: TRBV27; CDR3 protein: ASSLGRWGGYGYT
D gene: TRBD2; V gene: TRBV27; CDR3 protein: ASSPPLAGGRDEQF
D gene: NA; V gene: TRBV15; CDR3 protein: ATSRDPGFKETQY
D gene: NA; V gene: TRBV6-6; CDR3 protein: ASSSNHRVRTDTQY
D gene: TRBD2; V gene: TRBV19; CDR3 protein: ASSIRLAGVSYNEQF
D gene: NA; V gene: TRBV28; CDR3 protein: ASSFGGRRIYEQY
D gene: NA; V gene: TRBV18; CDR3 protein: ASSEGANYGYT
D gene: NA; V gene: TRBV7-9; CDR3 protein: ASSLGWGGAENEQF
D gene: NA; V gene: TRBV14; CDR3 protein: ASLLGLNSGNTIY
D gene: TRBD1; V gene: TRBV9; CDR3 protein: ASSTGDGYNSPLH
D gene: NA; V gene: TRBV4-3; CDR3 protein: ASSQDLTDQETQY
D gene: NA; V gene: TRBV6-5; CDR3 protein: ASTSTATNEKLF
D gene: NA; V gene: TRBV27; CDR3 protein: ASSFVGGWGEAF
D gene: NA; V gene: TRBV7-8; CDR3 protein: ASSFPGLEVAQY
D gene: TRBD1; V gene: TRBV7-2; CDR3 protein: ASSLRTGNYGYT
D gene: NA; V gene: TRBV4-1; CDR3 protein: ASSPSADGYTEAF
D gene: TRBD1; V gene: TRBV9; CDR3 protein: ASSENPTGGDEKLF
D gene: NA; V gene: TRBV4-3; CDR3 protein: ASSQELGAAQETQY
D gene: TRBD2; V gene: TRBV15; CDR3 protein: ATSPGGARNIQY
D gene: TRBD2; V gene: TRBV7-3; CDR3 protein: ASSLSSGGAFEQF
D gene: TRBD1; V gene: TRBV7-2; CDR3 protein: ASSLWGQGTNEKLF
D gene: NA; V gene: TRBV30; CDR3 protein: AWSRGYSNQPQH
D gene: NA; V gene: TRBV7-9; CDR3 protein: ASSFLSGELF
D gene: NA; V gene: TRBV7-2; CDR3 protein: ASSLAGRKVTQY